This TCR beta chain is drawn from a study of blood T cell repertoires in COVID-19. The overall study: Sources were T cells, B-cell-depleted T cells, or PBMCs; the material itself was cDNA or gDNA.

Participants' reported clinical history set cohort assignment. In the original workflow: From reference gene primer amplification, estimates of nucleated cell counts were derived. Produced via immunoSEQ multiplex PCR; TCRdb's table is partial and in-frame only. For V, J and clone size, that table is used; D and trimming come from the DNA. The sample records 150,000 to 200,000 clones, around 82% being singletons. This clonotype was sampled from a woman between 50 and 59 years old with acute COVID-19. The sample consisted of PBMCs or T cells enriched from blood (not recorded which).

The CDR3, as DNA: TGTGCCAGCAGCTTAGGGGGGGGCGACCCTGAAGCTTTCTTT. It specifies CASSLGGGDPEAFF. The rearrangement joins TRBV7-9 to TRBJ1-1, with D possibly matching TRBD1 (6 bases). Germline loops: CDR1 SEHNR, CDR2 FQNEAQ (reference sequence). The CDR3 extends over 14 amino acids. V was cut by 1 base and J by 6 bases, with 12 bases left in between. The variable domain in full, with the rest retrieved from reference TRBV7-9 and TRBJ1-1, is DTGVSQNPRHKITKRGQNVTFRCDPISEHNRLYWYRQTLGQGPEFLTYFQNEAQLEKSRLLSDRFSAERPKGSFSTLEIQRTEQGDSAMYLCASSLGGGDPEAFFGQGTRLTVV.